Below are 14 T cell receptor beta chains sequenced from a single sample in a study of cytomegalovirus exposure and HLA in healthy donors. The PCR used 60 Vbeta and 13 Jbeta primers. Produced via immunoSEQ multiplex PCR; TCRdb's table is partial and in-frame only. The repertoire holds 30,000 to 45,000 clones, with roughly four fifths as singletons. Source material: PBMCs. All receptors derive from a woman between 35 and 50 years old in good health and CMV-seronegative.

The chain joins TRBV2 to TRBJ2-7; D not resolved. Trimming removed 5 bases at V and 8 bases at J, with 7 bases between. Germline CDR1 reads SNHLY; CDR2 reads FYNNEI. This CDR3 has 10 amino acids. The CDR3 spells CASSTEKQYF. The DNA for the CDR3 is TGTGCCAGCAGTACTGAGAAGCAGTACTTC.

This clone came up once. The CDR3 nucleotides are TGCAGCGTTGTCGGGACAACCTCTGGGGCCAACGTCCTGACTTTC. It encodes CSVVGTTSGANVLTF. The rearrangement uses TRBV29-1 and TRBJ2-6; TRBD1 might be the D (6 bases). This CDR3 comprises 15 residues. V was pared by 4 bases and J by 0 bases, with 10 bases between. CDR1 is SQVTM and CDR2 is ANQGSEA in the germline V gene.

The CDR3 spells CAISPVGLAGGGETQYF. The CDR3 bases are TGTGCCATCAGCCCCGTGGGGCTAGCGGGGGGCGGAGAGACCCAGTACTTC. The chain joins TRBV10-3 to TRBJ2-5; TRBD2 matches at 11 bases. CDR3 length: 17 residues. Germline V CDR1 and CDR2: ENHRY, SYGVKD. V dropped 6 bases and J dropped 4; count of bases not matched to a gene: 13.

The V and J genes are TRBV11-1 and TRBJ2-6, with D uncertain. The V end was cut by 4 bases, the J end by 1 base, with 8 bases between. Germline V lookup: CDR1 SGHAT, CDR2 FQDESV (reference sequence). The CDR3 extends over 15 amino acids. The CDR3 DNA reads TGTGCCAGCAGCTCCCATGAGTCTGGGGCCAACGTCCTGACTTTC. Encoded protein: CASSSHESGANVLTF.

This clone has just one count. CDR3 DNA: TGTGCCAGCAGTCTAGCGGGGGCACAAGAGACCCAGTACTTC. Translated: CASSLAGAQETQYF. The chain recombines TRBV28 with TRBJ2-5; 10 positions agree with TRBD2. Per germline, CDR1 MDHEN and CDR2 SYDVKM. The J segment lost 2 bases and the V segment lost 5 bases, leaving 2 bases of the junction unmatched. There are 14 residues in the CDR3. The complete variable domain, with remaining parts taken from reference TRBV28 and TRBJ2-5, reads DVKVTQSSRYLVKRTGEKVFLECVQDMDHENMFWYRQDPGLGLRLIYFSYDVKMKEKGDIPEGYSVSREKKERFSLILESASTNQTSMYLCASSLAGAQETQYFGPGTRLLVL.

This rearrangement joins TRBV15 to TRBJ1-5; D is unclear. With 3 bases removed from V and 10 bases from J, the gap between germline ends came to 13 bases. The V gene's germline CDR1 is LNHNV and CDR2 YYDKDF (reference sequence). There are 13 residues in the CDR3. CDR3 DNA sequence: TGTGCCACCAGCAGCCTAGCCCAACAACCCCAGCATTTT. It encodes CATSSLAQQPQHF.

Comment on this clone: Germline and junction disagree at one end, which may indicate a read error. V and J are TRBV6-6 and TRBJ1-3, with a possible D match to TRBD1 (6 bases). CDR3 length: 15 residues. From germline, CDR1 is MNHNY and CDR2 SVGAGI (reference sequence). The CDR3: CASSNSGVAGNTIYF. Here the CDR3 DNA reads TGTGCCAGCAGTAACTCAGGGGTTGCTGGAAACACCATATATTTT.

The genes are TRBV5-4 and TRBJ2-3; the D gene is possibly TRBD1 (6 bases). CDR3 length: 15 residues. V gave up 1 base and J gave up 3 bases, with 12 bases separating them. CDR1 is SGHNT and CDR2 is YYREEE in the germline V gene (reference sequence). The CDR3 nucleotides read TGTGCCAGCAGCTTGTATGGGGGCGGGACAGATACGCAGTATTTT. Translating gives CASSLYGGGTDTQYF.

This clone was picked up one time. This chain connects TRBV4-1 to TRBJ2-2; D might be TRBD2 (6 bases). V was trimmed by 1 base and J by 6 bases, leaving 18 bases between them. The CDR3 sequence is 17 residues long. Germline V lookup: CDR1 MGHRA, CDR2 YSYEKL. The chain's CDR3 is CASSQVRAGWRSGELFF. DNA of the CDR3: TGCGCCAGCAGCCAAGTCAGGGCGGGGTGGAGGTCCGGGGAGCTGTTTTTT.

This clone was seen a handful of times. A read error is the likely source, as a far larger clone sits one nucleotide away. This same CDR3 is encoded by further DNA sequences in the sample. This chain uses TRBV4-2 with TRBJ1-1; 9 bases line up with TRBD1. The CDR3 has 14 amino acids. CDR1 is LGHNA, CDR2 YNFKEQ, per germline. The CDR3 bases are TGTGCCAGCAGCCTACAGGGGGCTAGGACTGAAGCTTTCTTC. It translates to CASSLQGARTEAFF.

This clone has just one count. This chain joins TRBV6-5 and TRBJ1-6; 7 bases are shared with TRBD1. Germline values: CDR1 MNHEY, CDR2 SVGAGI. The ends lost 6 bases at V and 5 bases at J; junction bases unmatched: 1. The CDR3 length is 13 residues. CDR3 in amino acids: CASRTGDNSPLHF. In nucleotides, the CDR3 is TGTGCCAGCAGAACAGGGGATAATTCACCCCTCCACTTT.

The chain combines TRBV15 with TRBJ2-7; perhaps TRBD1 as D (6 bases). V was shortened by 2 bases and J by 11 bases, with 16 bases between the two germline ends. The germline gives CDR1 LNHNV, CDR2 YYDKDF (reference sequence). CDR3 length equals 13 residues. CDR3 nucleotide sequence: TGTGCCACCAGCAGATCCACGACAGGCTCGGAGTACTTC. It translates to CATSRSTTGSEYF.

CDR3 residues: CASLYRSSLGGYTF. The CDR3 nucleotides are TGTGCCAGTTTGTACAGGAGCTCCCTCGGGGGCTACACCTTC. The chain couples TRBV28 to TRBJ1-2, with D possibly being TRBD1 (5 bases). V was trimmed by 9 bases and J by 8 bases, leaving 22 bases between them. The length of the CDR3 is 14 residues. CDR1 MDHEN and CDR2 SYDVKM come from the germline V gene.

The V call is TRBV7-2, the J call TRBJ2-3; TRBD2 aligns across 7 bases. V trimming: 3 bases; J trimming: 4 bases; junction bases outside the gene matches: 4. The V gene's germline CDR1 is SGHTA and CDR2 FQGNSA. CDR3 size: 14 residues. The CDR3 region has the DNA TGTGCCAGCAGCTTGATTCTAGCGGCAGATACGCAGTATTTT. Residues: CASSLILAADTQYF. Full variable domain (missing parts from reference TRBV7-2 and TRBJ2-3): GAGVSQSPSNKVTEKGKDVELRCDPISGHTALYWYRQSLGQGLEFLIYFQGNSAPDKSGLPSDRFSAERTGGSVSTLTIQRTQQEDSAVYLCASSLILAADTQYFGPGTRLTVL.